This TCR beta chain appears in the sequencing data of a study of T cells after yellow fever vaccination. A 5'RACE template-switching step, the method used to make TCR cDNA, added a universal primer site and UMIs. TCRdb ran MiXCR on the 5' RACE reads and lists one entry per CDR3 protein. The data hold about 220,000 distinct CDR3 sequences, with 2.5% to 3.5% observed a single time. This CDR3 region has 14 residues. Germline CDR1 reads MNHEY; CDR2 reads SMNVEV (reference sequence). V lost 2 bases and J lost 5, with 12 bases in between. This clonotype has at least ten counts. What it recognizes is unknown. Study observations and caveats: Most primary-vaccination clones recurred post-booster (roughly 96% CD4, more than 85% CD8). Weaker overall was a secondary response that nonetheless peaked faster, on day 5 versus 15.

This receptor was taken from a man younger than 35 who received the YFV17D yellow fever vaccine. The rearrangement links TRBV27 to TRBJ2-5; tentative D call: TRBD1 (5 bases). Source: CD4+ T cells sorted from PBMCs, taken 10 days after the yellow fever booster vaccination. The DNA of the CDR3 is TGTGCCAGCAGTTTAATCTGGGGCCGTGAGACCCAGTACTTC. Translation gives CASSLIWGRETQYF.